Below, 3 T cell receptor beta chains from the same sample are listed, as sequenced in a study of CXCR3-negative and CXCR3-positive naive CD8 T cells. General observations from the study: TRB CDR3s of CXCR3-positive naive cells were more hydrophobic than those of CXCR3-negative naive cells.

No cognate antigen is known for these TCRs. The authors prepared UMI-labeled TRB cDNA libraries by 5' RACE. From its re-call of the 5' RACE reads, TCRdb lists each CDR3 protein once, without DNA. The sample table sets out around 160,000 distinct CDR3 sequences. The source material was naive CXCR3+ CD8+ T cells from blood. The subset here: CD45RO-CCR7+CD27+CD95- naive CD8+ T cells expressing CXCR3 (TNR3+). The receptors were gathered from a human donor in good health. Some clones in this sample may be carry-over from other donors' samples.

The chain has TRBV20-1 and TRBJ2-7; the TCRdb call, TRBD1, lacks DNA for checking. There are 17 residues in the CDR3. Germline V gene lookup returns CDR1 DFQATT and CDR2 SNEGSKA (reference sequence). CDR3 residues: CSARDLIGGGGSYEQYF.

The chain couples TRBV6-8 to TRBJ2-7; the TCRdb call, TRBD2, lacks DNA for checking. There are 13 residues in the CDR3. Germline V gene data show CDR1 as MNHGY and CDR2 as SAAAGT. The CDR3 loop reads CASSYGENYEQYF.

This chain connects TRBV28 to TRBJ2-5; without DNA, the TCRdb call of TRBD2 cannot be checked. The CDR3 length is 18 residues. Germline V gene lookup returns CDR1 MDHEN and CDR2 SYDVKM. The CDR3 spells CASSLVAGGEISEETQYF.